The subject of this entry is one TCR beta chain. Its cognate antigen is unknown. Using a J-beta primer mix together with a sample-barcoded 5' primer, a second PCR was run for roughly 6 to 12 cycles. A single record per CDR3 protein comes from TCRdb applying MiXCR to the 5' RACE reads. The table records approximately 1.5 million distinct CDR3 sequences, approximately 42% of them present only once. This specimen comes from a study of blood T cells in healthy people across ages. V lost 2 bases to trimming and J lost 3 bases, with 22 bases between them. Germline CDR1 and CDR2: MNHEY and SVGEGT. There are 18 residues in the CDR3. In terms of origin and age, donors were healthy Caucasian individuals from Russia aged about 6 to 90. Study conclusions and caveats: Age advanced and TCR beta diversity per million T cells fell, roughly linearly. What prevented conclusive comparison of naive and antigen-experienced cells was that PBMCs were unsorted. CMV infection status of these donors was not known.

The TCR comes from a woman aged 18-30 years in good health. Sequencing was performed on blood. The chain couples TRBV6-2 or TRBV6-3 to TRBJ1-2; no firm D call. The DNA of the CDR3 is TGTGCCAGCAGTTACCTTCCAACCCTAACCGAGAGGGACTATGGCTACACCTTC. Its translation: CASSYLPTLTERDYGYTF.